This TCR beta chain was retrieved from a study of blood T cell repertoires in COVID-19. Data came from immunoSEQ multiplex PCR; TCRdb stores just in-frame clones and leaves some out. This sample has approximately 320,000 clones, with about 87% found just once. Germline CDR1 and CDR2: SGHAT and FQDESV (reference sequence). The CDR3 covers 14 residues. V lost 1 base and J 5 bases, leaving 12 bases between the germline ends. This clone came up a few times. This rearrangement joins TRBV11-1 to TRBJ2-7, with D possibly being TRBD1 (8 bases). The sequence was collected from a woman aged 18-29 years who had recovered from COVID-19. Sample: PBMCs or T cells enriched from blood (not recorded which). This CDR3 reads CASSLGGGQDEQYF. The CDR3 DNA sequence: TGTGCCAGCAGCTTAGGGGGGGGACAGGACGAGCAGTACTTC.